The source of this T cell receptor beta chain is a study of CD8 T cells in Susac syndrome. In contrast to the negatively isolated CD8+ and CD4+ T cells, TEMRA cells were FACS-enriched. Reverse transcription of about 0.5 to 1 ug RNA used random hexamers. The method of amplification for TCR beta CDR3 was immunoSEQ multiplex PCR, covering 54 Vbeta and 13 Jbeta. TCRdb re-analysed the immunoSEQ multiplex PCR reads in MiXCR, keeping a single row per CDR3 protein. The sample records fewer than 350,000 distinct CDR3 sequences, around nine tenths being singletons. The clonotype was recovered from a human donor with multiple sclerosis. Material for sequencing was CD8+ T cells from PBMCs.

CDR3 DNA sequence: TGTGCCACCAGCAGAGGACAGTCTAGCAATCAGCCCCAGCATTTT. This encodes CATSRGQSSNQPQHF. The rearrangement joins TRBV15 to TRBJ1-5; possible D gene TRBD1, 5 bases. From germline, CDR1 is LNHNV and CDR2 YYDKDF (reference sequence). V was pared by 1 base and J by 0 bases, with 7 bases between. This CDR3 spans 15 amino acids. The full variable domain, rest sourced from reference TRBV15 and TRBJ1-5, is DAMVIQNPRYQVTQFGKPVTLSCSQTLNHNVMYWYQQKSSQAPKLLFHYYDKDFNNEADTPDNFQSRRPNTSFCFLDIRSPGLGDTAMYLCATSRGQSSNQPQHFGDGTRLSIL.